This TCR beta chain comes out of a study of T-cell reconstitution after alpha-beta-depleted transplantation in children (dated by TCRdb to the mid-2010s). Turning to the overall study: T-cell immune reconstitution after TCRalphabeta/CD19-depleted allogeneic hematopoietic cell transplantation in children was quantitatively tracked in the study by means of TCR repertoire profiling. The investigation overall reported the following: Hyperexpanded clone frequencies declined over subsequent months; after one year, T-cell counts and TCRbeta diversity were mostly attributed to newly produced T cells. In some patients, the high TCRbeta diversity seen at day 60 was put down to recipient T cells and intrathymic progenitors that had survived conditioning. The apparently early recovery of alphabetaT-cell counts about two months after transplant reportedly depended on only several hundred rapidly expanded clones that came from non-depleted graft cells.

V is cut by 0 bases and J by 7 bases, and the space between the germline ends is 12 bases. Per the germline V gene, MDHEN is the CDR1 and SYDVKM is the CDR2. Inclusive of the bounding cysteine and phenylalanine, the CDR3 is 14 residues long. The entry retains the CDR3 DNA only, 42 bases that are in frame from base 1. This sample's treatment or condition label indicates: allogeneic hematopoietic cell transplantation with graft depleted of TCRalphabeta T cells and CD19 B cells. Transplant recipients were children who received TCRalphabeta/CD19-depleted allogeneic hematopoietic cell grafts. The library came from PCR. Instrument used: Illumina HiSeq 2500. Molecular barcoding was employed in the preparation of TCR libraries, with unique molecular identifiers being used to normalize TCRbeta repertoire quantification. The public reads were run again by TCRdb, first through fastp at Q25 and then through MiXCR, and only productive beta chains were kept. Entries that share a CDR3 protein sequence are merged under the most common genes and DNA. The sample profile shows 450,000 to 550,000 distinct CDR3 sequences; about an eighth of them were found once. Jointly, the top ten make up around 15% of the sample.

Remarks on this clonotype: Its antigen target is currently unknown. No much larger clone exists at a distance of one base, and base qualities are not known.

The origin of this receptor is a female patient aged 2 to 10 who had a stem cell transplant for aplastic anemia, so the T cells may come from the graft donor. The V and J segments used are TRBV28 and TRBJ1-2; 5 matching bases give a weak D call of TRBD1. The source material was PBMCs, mostly from graft donor cells, sampled 180 days after TCRalphabeta/CD19-depleted stem cell transplant. The DNA sequence follows: TGTGCCAGCAGTTTATGGCCCAGGGCTCCTGGCTACACCTTC. It encodes CASSLWPRAPGYTF.